These 4 T cell receptor beta chains were sequenced from one sample in a study of lymphopenia after photon versus proton radiotherapy (dated by TCRdb to about 2019). Libraries were prepared through the immunoSEQ multiplex PCR assay. The table was pulled from immuneACCESS by TCRdb, which kept in-frame rearrangements only. Such tables lose some clones; where checked, under half of the loss comes from unresolved V genes, and the rest has no known cause. This sample holds some 25,000 clones; roughly 87% were observed only once. 15% to 20% of the sample comes from the top ten. Sequences were derived from peripheral blood, sampled from a patient treated with photon-based radiotherapy. The receptor set was obtained from a man aged 45-60 years with gastric cancer.

This clone was seen once. The chain links TRBV4-1 to TRBJ1-2, with a weak D call TRBD1 (5 bases). This CDR3 spans 14 amino acids. Trimming shortened V by 0 bases and J by 8 bases, and 13 bases separated the two germline ends. From germline, CDR1 is MGHRA and CDR2 YSYEKL. CDR3 DNA sequence: TGCGCCAGCAGCCAAGACGACACGGGGACCGGCTACACCTTC. Translated, it gives CASSQDDTGTGYTF.

The table lists this clone with a count of one. The CDR3 is CASSMVVEQPQHF. The CDR3 nucleotides read TGTGCCAGTAGTATGGTTGTGGAGCAGCCCCAGCATTTT. This sequence joins TRBV19 and TRBJ1-5; D is uncertain. The CDR3 totals 13 residues. Germline assignment: CDR1 LNHDA and CDR2 SQIVND (reference sequence). V was pared by 3 bases and J by 7 bases, with 10 bases between.

The chain is built from TRBV19 and TRBJ1-2; D gene uncertain. Looked up from germline, CDR1 is LNHDA and CDR2 is SQIVND (reference sequence). The V end lost 5 bases, the J end lost 4 bases, and 8 bases lay between the germline ends. The CDR3 is 12 amino acids. The CDR3 loop reads CASSGKPYGYTF. The CDR3 nucleotides are TGTGCCAGTAGTGGTAAGCCCTATGGCTACACCTTC.

This clone was picked up one time. The genes are TRBV5-6 and TRBJ1-1; D is undetermined. Trimming shortened V by 0 bases and J by 3 bases, and 15 bases separated the two germline ends. The CDR3 runs 16 residues. CDR1 is SGHDT, CDR2 YYEEEE, per germline. CDR3 in DNA: TGTGCCAGCAGCTTGGAGGGTAAAGGGTGGGACACTGAAGCTTTCTTT. Translated, it gives CASSLEGKGWDTEAFF. Variable domain in full (rest from reference TRBV5-6 and TRBJ1-1): DAGVTQSPTHLIKTRGQQVTLRCSPKSGHDTVSWYQQALGQGPQFIFQYYEEEERQRGNFPDRFSGHQFPNYSSELNVNALLLGDSALYLCASSLEGKGWDTEAFFGQGTRLTVV.